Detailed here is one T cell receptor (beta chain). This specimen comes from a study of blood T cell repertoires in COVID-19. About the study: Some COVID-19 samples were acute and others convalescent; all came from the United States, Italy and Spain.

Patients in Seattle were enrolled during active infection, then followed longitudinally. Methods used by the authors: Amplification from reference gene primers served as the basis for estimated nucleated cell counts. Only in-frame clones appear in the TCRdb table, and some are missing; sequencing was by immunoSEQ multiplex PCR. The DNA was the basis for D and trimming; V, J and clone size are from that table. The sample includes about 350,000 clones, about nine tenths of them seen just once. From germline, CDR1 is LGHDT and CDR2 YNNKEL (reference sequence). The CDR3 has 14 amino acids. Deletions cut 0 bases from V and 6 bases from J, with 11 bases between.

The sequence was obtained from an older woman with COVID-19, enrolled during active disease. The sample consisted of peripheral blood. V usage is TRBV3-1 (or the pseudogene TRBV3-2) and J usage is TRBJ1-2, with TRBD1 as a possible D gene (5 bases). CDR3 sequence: CASSQEGRADGYTF. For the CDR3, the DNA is TGTGCCAGCAGCCAAGAGGGCAGGGCTGATGGCTACACCTTC.